The next 32 T cell receptor beta chains were all read from a single sample in a study of CD8+ T cells in alopecia areata. Sequencing templates came from extracted RNA that was reverse transcribed into cDNA. Libraries were prepared by immunoSEQ multiplex PCR; TCRdb keeps only in-frame clonotypes and omits some of them. The table shows some 95,000 clones, with about 40% occurring only once. Stated treatment: oral pan-JAK inhibitor, 5-10 mg twice daily. The specimen comprised CD8+ T cells sorted from blood, sampled at week 24, from a patient treated with tofacitinib. The receptors were sampled from a human donor with alopecia areata.

The chain has TRBV6-5 and TRBJ2-7, with TRBD2 identical over 10 bases. Trimming took 3 bases from V and 2 from J; bases not matched to a gene: 4. CDR1 is MNHEY and CDR2 is SVGAGI in the germline V gene. This CDR3 region has 15 residues. CDR3 in amino acids: CASSYRLAGAYEQYF. The CDR3 nucleotides read TGTGCCAGCAGTTATCGGCTAGCGGGAGCCTACGAGCAGTACTTC.

This clone has more than one count but fewer than ten. This chain links TRBV29-1 with TRBJ1-1, with TRBD1 matching over 9 bases. Germline V gene data show CDR1 as SQVTM and CDR2 as ANQGSEA. The CDR3 totals 14 residues. The ends lost 3 bases at V and 4 bases at J; junction bases unmatched: 6. CDR3 sequence reads: CSVDDGTGLTEAFF. DNA for the CDR3: TGCAGCGTTGACGATGGGACAGGGCTCACTGAAGCTTTCTTT. Drawing the rest from reference TRBV29-1 and TRBJ1-1, the complete variable domain is SAVISQKPSRDICQRGTSLTIQCQVDSQVTMMFWYRQQPGQSLTLIATANQGSEATYESGFVIDKFPISRPNLTFSTLTVSNMSPEDSSIYLCSVDDGTGLTEAFFGQGTRLTVV.

This chain uses TRBV30 with TRBJ2-1, with 7 nucleotides matching TRBD2. With 0 bases clipped from V and 8 bases from J, the junction kept 7 bases outside the gene matches. The germline V gene has CDR1 GTSNPN and CDR2 SVGIG (reference sequence). CDR3 length equals 14 residues. CDR3 loop: CAWSVGGRFDEQFF. CDR3 coding DNA: TGTGCCTGGAGTGTCGGCGGGAGATTCGATGAGCAGTTCTTC.

The gene calls are TRBV6-1 and TRBJ2-6; D gene ambiguous. The CDR3 has 16 amino acids. Trimming stripped 3 bases from V and 0 bases from J, with 9 bases between. The germline V gene encodes CDR1 MNHNS and CDR2 SASEGT. The CDR3, as DNA: TGTGCCAGCAGTGACGCCAGCCACTCTGGGGCCAACGTCCTGACTTTC. Protein sequence: CASSDASHSGANVLTF.

This clone was seen a handful of times. The chain is built from TRBV6-6 and TRBJ2-1; no definite D call. CDR1 is MNHNY, CDR2 SVGAGI, per germline (reference sequence). V was pared by 1 base and J by 6 bases, with 4 bases between. This CDR3 region has 12 residues. The CDR3 spells CASSYLVNEQFF. CDR3 nucleotide sequence: TGTGCCAGCAGTTACTTGGTCAATGAGCAGTTCTTC.

There are a few counts of this clone. V gene TRBV14 combines with J gene TRBJ2-1; no reliable D call. Germline V CDR1 and CDR2: SGHDN, FVKESK. The CDR3 contains 15 residues. Trimming took 0 bases from V and 0 from J, leaving 6 bases between them. The CDR3 sequence: CASSQDPSSYNEQFF. The CDR3 DNA follows: TGTGCCAGCAGCCAAGATCCAAGCTCCTACAATGAGCAGTTCTTC.

The V gene is TRBV29-1, the J gene TRBJ1-2, with D unclear. The germline CDR1 and CDR2 sequences are SQVTM and ANQGSEA. Trimming pared 4 bases from V and 3 bases from J, leaving 12 bases between. The CDR3 covers 13 residues. CDR3 amino acids: CSVVEGEDYGYTF. CDR3 coding DNA: TGCAGCGTTGTAGAGGGCGAGGACTATGGCTACACCTTC.

CDR3 sequence (DNA): TGCAGCGGCGCCGGGACTAGCGGGTATTATGAGCAGTTCTTC. Its translation is CSGAGTSGYYEQFF. This chain links TRBV29-1 with TRBJ2-1; 12 bases align to TRBD2. Germline CDR1 SQVTM, CDR2 ANQGSEA. The CDR3 totals 14 residues. J was trimmed by 8 bases and V by 7 bases; bases with no gene match: 9.

This chain uses TRBV27 with TRBJ2-7; D is possibly TRBD2 (6 bases). V shed 7 bases and J shed 8 bases, with 12 bases lying between them. Germline CDR1 reads MNHEY; CDR2 reads SMNVEV (reference sequence). The CDR3 length is 11 residues. The CDR3 DNA is TGTGCCAGCAACAACGGGGGACAGCAGTACTTC. Its translation: CASNNGGQQYF.

By proportion, this clone is medium-sized (0.01 to 0.1%). V and J are TRBV6-1 and TRBJ1-4; D gene ambiguous. Germline V gene lookup returns CDR1 MNHNS and CDR2 SASEGT. The CDR3 runs to 13 residues. The V and J ends lost 1 base and 5 bases respectively, with 5 bases between them. This CDR3 reads CASSEGVNEKLFF. The CDR3 DNA reads TGTGCCAGCAGTGAAGGGGTGAATGAAAAACTGTTTTTT.

This chain links TRBV6-4 with TRBJ2-2; tentatively, D is TRBD2 (6 bases). CDR1 is MRHNA and CDR2 is SNTAGT in the germline V gene. Trimming stripped 6 bases from V and 7 bases from J, with 9 bases between. The CDR3 has 12 amino acids. In DNA, the CDR3 is TGTGCCAGCAGAACGGGAGTCGGGGAGCTGTTTTTT. This sequence encodes CASRTGVGELFF.

The J gene is TRBJ1-1, the V gene TRBV10-3, with D unclear. Germline V CDR1 and CDR2: ENHRY, SYGVKD. V was pared by 6 bases and J by 2 bases, with 10 bases between. The CDR3 spans 13 residues. The CDR3 here is CAISHNINTEAFF. DNA of the CDR3: TGTGCCATCAGCCACAACATTAACACTGAAGCTTTCTTT.

The chain carries TRBV28 and TRBJ2-2; TRBD2 agrees at 11 bases. Per germline, CDR1 MDHEN and CDR2 SYDVKM. Trimming took 7 bases from V and 6 from J; bases not matched to a gene: 10. This CDR3 has 16 amino acids. CDR3 in DNA: TGTGCCAGCACAGAACTAGCGGGAGTTCCCCCCGGGGAGCTGTTTTTT. As protein: CASTELAGVPPGELFF.

This clone was seen ten or more times. This rearrangement joins TRBV19 to TRBJ1-1, with 9 bases aligning to TRBD1. The CDR3 length is 14 residues. Germline loops: CDR1 LNHDA, CDR2 SQIVND (reference sequence). The V gene end was trimmed by 5 bases and the J gene end by 3 bases; junction bases not matched to a gene: 4. This chain's CDR3 is CASSEQGADTEAFF. The CDR3 nucleotides are TGTGCCAGTAGTGAACAGGGGGCGGACACTGAAGCTTTCTTT.

The chain recombines TRBV29-1 with TRBJ2-3; weak D call: TRBD2 (7 bases). V lost 7 bases, J lost 1 base, and 12 bases lay in between. Germline V CDR1 and CDR2: SQVTM, ANQGSEA. This CDR3 has 13 amino acids. Here the CDR3 reads CSERGGRTDTQYF. DNA of the CDR3: TGCAGCGAAAGGGGGGGACGCACAGATACGCAGTATTTT.

This clone was seen more than once but under ten times. This chain connects TRBV5-1 to TRBJ2-4; 10 nucleotides align to TRBD2. Trimming cost V 5 bases and J 7 bases; bases outside gene matches: 9. Per germline, CDR1 SGHRS and CDR2 YFSETQ. The CDR3 is 15 residues long. The CDR3 loop is CASRSSGSGKNIQYF. The CDR3 DNA is TGCGCCAGCAGATCTAGCGGGAGTGGTAAGAACATTCAGTACTTC.

This clone was picked up a small number of times. This chain uses TRBV10-3 with TRBJ2-7, with a weak D call TRBD2 (5 bases). V dropped 6 bases and J dropped 3 bases, with 9 bases sitting between them. CDR3 size: 12 residues. Germline-derived CDR1 and CDR2 are ENHRY and SYGVKD. The CDR3 loop reads CAISETIYEQYF. In DNA, the CDR3 is TGTGCCATCAGCGAGACTATCTACGAGCAGTACTTC.

This clone was counted once. The chain carries TRBV7-3 and TRBJ2-1; TRBD2 aligns across 10 bases. Germline assignment: CDR1 SGHTA and CDR2 FQGTGA. The CDR3 covers 15 residues. The V and J ends lost 5 bases and 8 bases, in that order; junction bases with no gene match: 9. CDR3 in amino acids: CASSPLASGSDEQFF. The DNA for the CDR3 is TGTGCCAGCAGCCCCTTGGCTAGCGGGAGTGATGAGCAGTTCTTC.

This clone has more than one count but fewer than ten. The V call is TRBV29-1, the J call TRBJ2-1; TRBD2 agrees at 9 bases. CDR3 length: 13 residues. Trimming took 4 bases from V and 7 from J; bases not matched to a gene: 5. Germline CDR1 is SQVTM and CDR2 is ANQGSEA. The CDR3 nucleotides are TGCAGCGTTGGGGGACTAGCCGTGAATGAGCAGTTCTTC. Its protein is CSVGGLAVNEQFF.

V is TRBV7-9 and J is TRBJ2-3; D is tentatively TRBD1 or TRBD2 (5 bases each). V was clipped by 5 bases and J by 2 bases, with 14 bases between them. Germline V lookup: CDR1 SEHNR, CDR2 FQNEAQ (reference sequence). The CDR3 loop spans 15 amino acids. CDR3 nucleotides: TGTGCCAGCAGCCAGGGACGGATGGACACAGATACGCAGTATTTT. Protein: CASSQGRMDTDTQYF.

Only a few counts were recorded for this clone. V usage is TRBV28 and J usage is TRBJ2-7, with 7 positions matching TRBD1. After removal of 7 bases from V and 6 bases from J, the junction contained 12 bases not matched to a gene. Germline lookup yields CDR1 MDHEN and CDR2 SYDVKM. The CDR3 is 14 residues long. CDR3 in amino acids: CASTQDRMVSEQYF. The CDR3 DNA is TGTGCCAGCACCCAGGACAGGATGGTCTCCGAGCAGTACTTC.

Written as DNA, the CDR3 is TGTGCCAGCAGCGGCGAGCTGCAAGAGACCCAGTACTTC. Amino acid sequence: CASSGELQETQYF. The chain links TRBV7-9 to TRBJ2-5; D call uncertain. CDR3 length: 13 amino acids. Germline CDR1 SEHNR, CDR2 FQNEAQ (reference sequence). Trimming left V 5 bases short and J 2 bases short, with 9 bases between.

V usage is TRBV10-3 and J usage is TRBJ2-1; tentative D call: TRBD1 (6 bases). The germline gives CDR1 ENHRY, CDR2 SYGVKD. V dropped 6 bases and J dropped 6 bases, with 12 bases sitting between them. The CDR3 is 13 residues long. As DNA, the CDR3 is TGTGCCATCAGCTCGGTAGGGGGCAATGAGCAGTTCTTC. Its translation: CAISSVGGNEQFF.

This clone was counted a few times. This rearrangement joins TRBV29-1 to TRBJ2-7; D gene ambiguous. This CDR3 has 14 amino acids. Germline V gene data show CDR1 as SQVTM and CDR2 as ANQGSEA. V lost 7 bases and J 1 base, leaving 17 bases between the germline ends. CDR3: CSASDFSLSYEQYF. CDR3 DNA sequence: TGCAGCGCCTCGGATTTCTCTCTTTCCTACGAGCAGTACTTC.

The chain has TRBV28 and TRBJ2-5, with D unresolved. This CDR3 is built from 16 residues. V shed 4 bases and J shed 0 bases, with 15 bases lying between them. The germline gives CDR1 MDHEN, CDR2 SYDVKM. Written as DNA, the CDR3 is TGTGCCAGCAGTTCCTCAACATGGGCATACCAAGAGACCCAGTACTTC. Translated: CASSSSTWAYQETQYF.

The rearrangement links TRBV4-3 to TRBJ1-1, with TRBD1 matching 7 bases. This CDR3 has 17 residues. Per germline, CDR1 LGHNA and CDR2 YSLEER. Germline trimming cut 0 bases from V and 1 base from J; bases unmatched to any gene: 8. The CDR3: CASSQDWGQRPNTEAFF. The CDR3 DNA reads TGCGCCAGCAGCCAAGATTGGGGACAGAGACCGAACACTGAAGCTTTCTTT.

The J gene is TRBJ1-1, the V gene TRBV15; TRBD1 agrees at 12 bases. Germline CDR1 and CDR2: LNHNV and YYDKDF (reference sequence). The length of the CDR3 is 18 residues. V lost 3 bases, J lost 4 bases, and 12 bases stayed unmatched. CDR3 loop: CATSSRGDRGPGGTEAFF. The CDR3 DNA sequence: TGTGCCACCAGCAGCCGCGGGGACAGGGGGCCCGGCGGCACTGAAGCTTTCTTT.

The chain couples TRBV9 to TRBJ2-3; D may be TRBD1 (5 bases). Germline CDR1 SGDLS, CDR2 YYNGEE. The V end lost 0 bases, the J end lost 0 bases, and 14 bases lay between the germline ends. This CDR3 is 17 amino acids long. For the CDR3, the DNA is TGTGCCAGCAGCGTAGCTCCGGACACCCTGAGCACAGATACGCAGTATTTT. It translates to CASSVAPDTLSTDTQYF.

V and J are TRBV27 and TRBJ2-3; D uncertain. Germline V lookup: CDR1 MNHEY, CDR2 SMNVEV (reference sequence). Trimming took off 5 bases at V and 0 bases at J, with 6 bases between the two ends. This CDR3 contains 13 residues. DNA of the CDR3: TGTGCCAGCAGTCTCAAAAGCACAGATACGCAGTATTTT. Encoded protein: CASSLKSTDTQYF.

This clone has only a few counts. The J gene is TRBJ2-7, the V gene TRBV4-3, with a tentative D call TRBD1 (5 bases). Germline V gives CDR1 LGHNA, CDR2 YSLEER. This CDR3 comprises 14 residues. With 0 bases removed from V and 4 bases from J, the gap between germline ends came to 10 bases. CDR3 coding DNA: TGCGCCAGCAGCCAAGATGGCCCAGGGTACGAGCAGTACTTC. Translated: CASSQDGPGYEQYF.

In its sample, this clone was seen a few times. The V call is TRBV20-1, the J call TRBJ2-7; D gene uncertain. Trimming stripped 6 bases from V and 5 bases from J, with 11 bases between. In germline, CDR1 is DFQATT, CDR2 SNEGSKA (reference sequence). The CDR3 contains 11 residues. The CDR3 loop reads CSAFLEHEQYF. In nucleotides, the CDR3 is TGCAGTGCCTTCTTGGAGCACGAGCAGTACTTC.

This chain links TRBV4-3 with TRBJ2-5; tentatively, D is TRBD2 (6 bases). The CDR3 consists of 15 residues. CDR1 and CDR2 from the germline V gene are LGHNA and YSLEER. V gave up 0 bases and J gave up 10 bases, with 18 bases separating them. The CDR3 sequence: CASSQDQEGHEVQYF. The CDR3 region has the DNA TGCGCCAGCAGCCAAGATCAGGAGGGCCACGAGGTCCAGTACTTC.